The 26 T cell receptor beta chains in this list originate from one sample, sequenced in a study of radiotherapy plus CTLA-4 blockade in lung cancer. The table came from immunoSEQ multiplex PCR; TCRdb's copy has only in-frame clones and leaves some out. This sample has 55,000 to 80,000 clones; more than 75% occur once, and the top ten carry 40%. Sequenced here: peripheral blood, sampled from a patient treated with radiotherapy plus ipilimumab. The receptor set was obtained from a human donor with non-small cell lung cancer that progressed on radiotherapy plus ipilimumab.

This chain uses TRBV9 with TRBJ1-2; 8 bases line up with TRBD1. Germline values: CDR1 SGDLS, CDR2 YYNGEE. This CDR3 has 17 amino acids. The V segment lost 7 bases and the J segment 1 base; nucleotides outside the gene matches: 15. CDR3 loop: CASSKSTGDRGNYGYTF. CDR3 nucleotide sequence: TGTGCCAGCTCTAAGTCAACTGGTGACAGGGGTAACTATGGCTACACCTTC.

V is TRBV4-1 and J is TRBJ2-1; TRBD2 aligns across 9 bases. The CDR3 has 13 amino acids. In germline, CDR1 is MGHRA, CDR2 YSYEKL. Trimming cost V 2 bases and J 10 bases; bases outside gene matches: 3. CDR3 residues: CASSQSGLAEQFF. CDR3 in DNA: TGCGCCAGCAGCCAATCAGGACTAGCGGAGCAGTTCTTC.

The chain links TRBV2 to TRBJ1-4; 9 bases match TRBD1. Germline CDR1 reads SNHLY; CDR2 reads FYNNEI. V was pared by 5 bases and J by 5 bases, with 3 bases of the junction left unmatched. The CDR3 runs to 14 residues. CDR3 in DNA: TGTGCCAGCAGTCCCGGGACAGGGAATGAAAAACTGTTTTTT. Its translation is CASSPGTGNEKLFF.

This rearrangement joins TRBV7-6 to TRBJ2-5; D unclear. The V and J ends lost 9 bases and 4 bases respectively, with 15 bases between them. The CDR3 is 13 residues long. Germline assignment: CDR1 SGHVS and CDR2 FNYEAQ. In DNA, the CDR3 is TGTGCCAGTAGGTTCGCTGGCGGAGAGACCCAGTACTTC. This gives the protein CASRFAGGETQYF.

The chain recombines TRBV11-2 with TRBJ2-1, with TRBD2 matching over 11 bases. V shed 9 bases, J shed 6 bases, and the junction held 13 bases outside the gene matches. CDR3 length: 16 amino acids. CDR1 and CDR2 from the germline V gene are SGHAT and FQNNGV. CDR3 protein: CASSPLLAGVVNEQFF. DNA of the CDR3: TGTGCCAGTTCCCCCCTACTAGCGGGAGTTGTCAATGAGCAGTTCTTC.

On this clone: At one end the junction does not follow the germline gene, possibly because of a read error. V and J are TRBV29-1 and TRBJ2-5; D unclear. CDR1 SQVTM and CDR2 ANQGSEA come from the germline V gene. The CDR3 sequence is 17 residues long. As DNA, the CDR3 is TGCAGCGTTGAAGGCATAAAGCTGGCAAGTACACAAGGGACCCAGTACTTC. It is translated as CSVEGIKLASTQGTQYF.

The CDR3 nucleotides read TGTGCCAGCGGCCCCGACAGTGGTAGCTCCTACGAGCAGTACTTC. Encoded protein: CASGPDSGSSYEQYF. The J gene is TRBJ2-7, the V gene TRBV6-1; the D gene is possibly TRBD1 (5 bases). V was pared by 8 bases and J by 0 bases, with 17 bases between. This CDR3 region has 15 residues. Germline V gene lookup returns CDR1 MNHNS and CDR2 SASEGT.

The chain employs TRBV5-4 and TRBJ2-3, with TRBD2 as a possible D gene (6 bases). Germline V gene lookup returns CDR1 SGHNT and CDR2 YYREEE (reference sequence). The CDR3 is 14 residues long. Trimming stripped 2 bases from V and 2 bases from J, with 9 bases between. DNA of the CDR3: TGTGCCAGCAGCTTATCGGGGGACACAGATACGCAGTATTTT. As protein: CASSLSGDTDTQYF. The full variable domain, completed using reference TRBV5-4 and TRBJ2-3, is ETGVTQSPTHLIKTRGQQVTLRCSSQSGHNTVSWYQQALGQGPQFIFQYYREEENGRGNFPPRFSGLQFPNYSSELNVNALELDDSALYLCASSLSGDTDTQYFGPGTRLTVL.

The gene calls are TRBV7-3 and TRBJ2-1; 8 bases line up with TRBD2. There are 16 residues in the CDR3. Germline loops: CDR1 SGHTA, CDR2 FQGTGA. V lost 2 bases to trimming and J lost 2 bases; unmatched junction nucleotides: 5. In nucleotides, the CDR3 is TGTGCCAGCAGCTTAGGTCCGGGAGGGCCCTACAATGAGCAGTTCTTC. It translates to CASSLGPGGPYNEQFF. Variable domain in full (rest from reference TRBV7-3 and TRBJ2-1): GAGVSQTPSNKVTEKGKYVELRCDPISGHTALYWYRQSLGQGPEFLIYFQGTGAADDSGLPNDRFFAVRPEGSVSTLKIQRTERGDSAVYLCASSLGPGGPYNEQFFGPGTRLTVL.

This sequence joins TRBV10-3 and TRBJ2-7, with 8 bases that match TRBD1. In germline, CDR1 is ENHRY, CDR2 SYGVKD. V shed 7 bases and J 3 bases; nucleotides not matched to a gene: 11. This CDR3 spans 15 amino acids. The CDR3 region is CAIKLRGDRGYEQYV. The CDR3 DNA reads TGTGCCATCAAATTAAGGGGAGACAGGGGCTACGAGCAGTACGTC.

The J gene is TRBJ2-3, the V gene TRBV29-1; no clear D gene. Trimming left V 3 bases short and J 0 bases short, with 13 bases between. Germline V gene lookup returns CDR1 SQVTM and CDR2 ANQGSEA. The CDR3 totals 15 residues. CDR3 bases: TGCAGCGTTGACACAGATTTTGCTAGCACAGATACGCAGTATTTT. Translation gives CSVDTDFASTDTQYF.

This chain joins TRBV18 and TRBJ2-1; D is ambiguous. The length of the CDR3 is 13 residues. V was cut by 2 bases and J by 5 bases, with 7 bases left in between. Germline V gene data show CDR1 as KGHSH and CDR2 as LQKENI. As DNA, the CDR3 is TGTGCCAGCTCACCAGCCGGTAACAATGAGCAGTTCTTC. It yields the protein CASSPAGNNEQFF.

This clone showed up just once. The chain joins TRBV23-1 to TRBJ2-6; D might be TRBD1 (6 bases). TRBV23-1 is filed as an ORF, its function uncertain. Trimming shortened V by 6 bases and J by 4 bases, and 7 bases separated the two germline ends. This CDR3 has 13 amino acids. CDR3: CASSQGGANVLTF. The CDR3 DNA sequence: TGCGCCAGCAGCCAGGGGGGGGCCAACGTCCTGACTTTC.

The genes are TRBV29-1 and TRBJ2-5, with 7 bases aligning to TRBD2. V dropped 3 bases and J dropped 5; count of bases not matched to a gene: 12. The CDR3 consists of 15 residues. Germline CDR1 and CDR2: SQVTM and ANQGSEA. The CDR3 is CSVESRLAVRETQYF. In DNA, the CDR3 is TGCAGCGTTGAGTCTCGGCTAGCGGTGCGGGAGACCCAGTACTTC.

The chain uses TRBV5-1 and TRBJ2-7; TRBD1 agrees at 9 bases. CDR1 is SGHRS and CDR2 is YFSETQ in the germline V gene. V lost 0 bases to trimming and J lost 2 bases; unmatched junction nucleotides: 6. The length of the CDR3 is 16 residues. The CDR3 sequence: CASSLAWDREPYEQYF. Here the CDR3 DNA reads TGCGCCAGCAGCTTGGCTTGGGACAGGGAACCCTACGAGCAGTACTTC.

The chain is built from TRBV6-1 and TRBJ1-1; D gene ambiguous. The CDR3 runs to 13 residues. V dropped 7 bases and J dropped 10 bases, with 19 bases sitting between them. Germline V lookup: CDR1 MNHNS, CDR2 SASEGT. CDR3 bases: TGTGCCAGCAATTCAGGTCCCGTCCCGGCAGCTTTCTTT. Its translation: CASNSGPVPAAFF.

This chain connects TRBV4-1 to TRBJ2-5, with 16 bases aligning to TRBD2. The DNA end is a closer match to TRBJ2-7, so the J assignment may be wrong. Germline V gene sequence: CDR1 MGHRA, CDR2 YSYEKL. The CDR3 totals 17 residues. In DNA, the CDR3 is TGCGCCAGCAGCCCGGGACTAGCGGGAGGGCCATCCTACGAGCAGTACTTC. Translation gives CASSPGLAGGPSYEQYF.

The chain joins TRBV19 to TRBJ1-5; D is possibly TRBD1 (5 bases). The V end lost 2 bases, the J end lost 0 bases, and 14 bases lay between the germline ends. The CDR3 loop spans 17 amino acids. CDR1 is LNHDA, CDR2 SQIVND, per germline (reference sequence). CDR3 sequence reads: CASSIRDATYSNQPQHF. The CDR3 DNA sequence: TGTGCCAGTAGTATAAGGGACGCCACATATAGCAATCAGCCCCAGCATTTT.

The V and J genes are TRBV5-5 and TRBJ2-7; D uncertain. The germline V gene has CDR1 SGHKS and CDR2 YYEKEE (reference sequence). Trimming cost V 1 base and J 5 bases, with 19 bases left between them. The CDR3 runs 16 residues. The CDR3 nucleotides are TGTGCCAGCAGCTTGAGCTGGGGTGTTGTCTCTAACGAGCAGTACTTC. It codes for CASSLSWGVVSNEQYF.

The V call is TRBV10-3, the J call TRBJ1-2; D remains unclear. Per germline, CDR1 ENHRY and CDR2 SYGVKD. V lost 1 base and J 4 bases, leaving 7 bases between the germline ends. The CDR3 length is 13 residues. Here the CDR3 DNA reads TGTGCCATCAGTGAGTTTGGTAGCTATGGCTACACCTTC. This codes for CAISEFGSYGYTF.

The chain couples TRBV5-5 to TRBJ2-7; 9 positions match TRBD1. The CDR3 is 15 residues long. Germline V gene sequence: CDR1 SGHKS, CDR2 YYEKEE (reference sequence). The trim removed 1 base at V and 4 bases at J, leaving 6 bases unmatched. CDR3 DNA: TGTGCCAGCAGCTTGTCGGGGACAGGGAGGTACGAGCAGTACTTC. Its protein product is CASSLSGTGRYEQYF.

The V and J genes are TRBV27 and TRBJ1-5, with D perhaps TRBD1 (5 bases). With 6 bases removed from V and 0 bases from J, the gap between germline ends came to 18 bases. Looked up from germline, CDR1 is MNHEY and CDR2 is SMNVEV (reference sequence). This CDR3 spans 17 amino acids. The CDR3 region has the DNA TGTGCCAGCAGAATACGGGGGGACCCTAATAGCAATCAGCCCCAGCATTTT. Its translation: CASRIRGDPNSNQPQHF.

The genes are TRBV6-5 and TRBJ2-7, with D unresolved. Germline V CDR1 and CDR2: MNHEY, SVGAGI. V lost 4 bases and J 0 bases, leaving 7 bases between the germline ends. CDR3 length equals 13 residues. This CDR3 reads CASSLGFSYEQYF. The CDR3 DNA reads as TGTGCCAGCAGTTTAGGGTTCTCCTACGAGCAGTACTTC.

J is TRBJ2-2 and V is TRBV27, with 8 bases fitting TRBD1. Germline V gene lookup returns CDR1 MNHEY and CDR2 SMNVEV (reference sequence). V was pared by 5 bases and J by 4 bases, with 6 bases of the junction left unmatched. The CDR3 contains 15 residues. Here the CDR3 DNA reads TGTGCCAGCAGTCCCCGGACAGGGACCACCGGGGAGCTGTTTTTT. It translates to CASSPRTGTTGELFF.

This rearrangement joins TRBV27 to TRBJ1-4; TRBD1 matches at 9 bases. This CDR3 region has 15 residues. The germline gives CDR1 MNHEY, CDR2 SMNVEV (reference sequence). J lost 5 bases, V lost 2 bases, and 3 bases had no gene match. The CDR3 protein is CASSLRTGVNEKLFF. In DNA form, the CDR3 reads TGTGCCAGCAGTTTACGGACAGGGGTCAATGAAAAACTGTTTTTT.

This chain links TRBV2 with TRBJ1-4; no clear D gene. This CDR3 region has 12 residues. Germline V gene data show CDR1 as SNHLY and CDR2 as FYNNEI. The V end was cut by 5 bases, the J end by 8 bases, with 9 bases between. CDR3 sequence: CASSSAGEKLFF. The CDR3 DNA sequence: TGTGCCAGCAGTTCCGCCGGGGAAAAACTGTTTTTT.